The present entry profiles one T cell receptor beta chain with its context. This entry is derived from a study of cytomegalovirus exposure and HLA in healthy donors. The PCR contained 60 Vbeta and 13 Jbeta primers. In the source study's methods: It was a later analysis that counted tens of millions of unique TCR beta chains, of which 9.5 million to 14 million were shared. Measured with immunoSEQ multiplex PCR; TCRdb has only the in-frame clones, and not every one. The V and J calls and clone size were taken over from that table, and D and trimming were inferred from the DNA. Of over 200,000 clones detected, about 78% appear once; the ten largest clones hold approximately 3.8%. V lost 3 bases and J lost 3; bases outside the gene matches: 3. The germline V gene has CDR1 SEHNR and CDR2 FQNEAQ (reference sequence). This CDR3 is 15 amino acids long.

The origin of this receptor is a male donor in good health and CMV-seronegative. The sequencing input was PBMCs. V usage is TRBV7-9 and J usage is TRBJ1-4; 8 bases align to TRBD1. The CDR3 DNA follows: TGTGCCAGCAGCTTCCAGGGGGCAGCTAATGAAAAACTGTTTTTT. This gives the protein CASSFQGAANEKLFF. The whole variable domain, remainder taken from reference TRBV7-9 and TRBJ1-4, is DTGVSQNPRHKITKRGQNVTFRCDPISEHNRLYWYRQTLGQGPEFLTYFQNEAQLEKSRLLSDRFSAERPKGSFSTLEIQRTEQGDSAMYLCASSFQGAANEKLFFGSGTQLSVL.